This is a list of T cell receptor beta chains from one sample in a study of human T cells and chemical hapten exposure. TCRdb itself ran the RACE reads through MiXCR, one entry per CDR3 protein. The repertoire holds 360,000 or so distinct CDR3 sequences, with about 6.9% as singletons. Sequenced material: whole blood, taken in connection with sensitization to the hapten diphenylcyclopropenone (DPC). These receptors originate from a woman aged 18-29 years with alopecia areata. Some clones in this sample may be carry-over from other donors' samples. Both conserved end residues are part of each CDR3. The D gene is left open where the match is weak. Only some rows state a clone size, as once, few, many or a class for expanded clones.

>TRBJ1-5|TRBV7-2|NA|few
TGTGCCAGCAGCTTTGGCCTTAATCAGCCCCAGCATTTT
CASSFGLNQPQHF
>TRBJ1-3|TRBV5-4|NA|many
TGTGCCAGCAGCTCTTTCCTAAATCGAGATGGAAACACCATATATTTT
CASSSFLNRDGNTIYF
>TRBJ2-1|TRBV21-1|NA|few
TGTGCCACCTTATCCGGGACTAGGATCTACAATGAGCAGTTCTTC
CATLSGTRIYNEQFF
>TRBJ2-7|TRBV28|NA|many
TGTGCCAGCAGCTTTAGTACAGGAGCCTACGAGCAGTACTTC
CASSFSTGAYEQYF
>TRBJ1-2|TRBV10-3|TRBD1|many
TGTGCAATCAGTGAGGCAGGGGGGCTTCAAGGCTACACCTTC
CAISEAGGLQGYTF
>TRBJ1-2|TRBV11-2|TRBD1|NA
TGTGCCAGCAGCTTAGCCCTCGGACAGGGTGATCGCTATGGCTACACCTTC
CASSLALGQGDRYGYTF
>TRBJ2-3|TRBV27|NA|many
TGTGCCAGCAGCCACCCTCCCGGACGGCAAACTAGCACAGATACGCAGTATTTT
CASSHPPGRQTSTDTQYF
>TRBJ1-1|TRBV24-1|NA|few
TGTGCCACCAGGAGGACAAGAGTAAACACTGAAGCTTTCTTT
CATRRTRVNTEAFF
>TRBJ2-7|TRBV20-1|NA|many
TGCAGTGGGATCCAGACAGGTGGGGCCTACGAGCAGTACTTC
CSGIQTGGAYEQYF
>TRBJ1-2|TRBV12-3/TRBV12-4|NA|NA
TGTGCCAGCAGATTGACAGCTACCTATGGCTACACCTTC
CASRLTATYGYTF
>TRBJ1-1|TRBV29-1|NA|many
TGCAGCGTTGAAGTCCCCAGGGGCACTGAAGCTTTCTTT
CSVEVPRGTEAFF
>TRBJ2-3|TRBV6-2/TRBV6-3|NA|many
TGTGCCACCGGTGCCGGTAAGGCTACGCAGTATTTT
CATGAGKATQYF
>TRBJ1-2|TRBV19|TRBD1|few
TGTGCCAGTACCGTGACAGGGGGAGAAGGAAATGGCTACACCTTC
CASTVTGGEGNGYTF
>TRBJ1-5|TRBV12-3/TRBV12-4|NA|few
TGTGCCAGCAGCCGTGAAATACCGCCCCAGCATTTT
CASSREIPPQHF
>TRBJ2-7|TRBV12-3/TRBV12-4|TRBD1|few
TGTGCCAGCAGTTATTGGACAGGGCGGGACGAGCAGTACTTC
CASSYWTGRDEQYF
>TRBJ2-1|TRBV10-3|NA|NA
TGTGCCATCAGGAAATCACTAGCAGCGGAGCAGTTCTTC
CAIRKSLAAEQFF
>TRBJ2-7|TRBV20-1|NA|few
TGCAGTGCGAATCCCCTGGGGGAAACCTACGAGCAGTACTTC
CSANPLGETYEQYF
>TRBJ2-3|TRBV7-2|TRBD2|many
TGTGCCAGCAGCCCGCGGGTAGCGGGGGCGTACACAGATACGCAGTATTTT
CASSPRVAGAYTDTQYF
>TRBJ2-5|TRBV6-2/TRBV6-3|TRBD2|many
TGTGCCAGCAGTCCCAAGGCGGGGGGCCGGGTTGAGACCCAGTACTTC
CASSPKAGGRVETQYF
>TRBJ2-3|TRBV4-2|NA|NA
TGTGCCAGCAGCCAAGCGGATACCCTAGGGTCGGATACGCAGTATTTT
CASSQADTLGSDTQYF
>TRBJ2-3|TRBV28|NA|NA
TGTGCCAGCAGTACCCCAGAGGAGGGTATAGGAGCAGATACGCAGTATTTT
CASSTPEEGIGADTQYF
>TRBJ2-3|TRBV12-3/TRBV12-4|NA|many
TGTGCCAGCAGTGAGGGGGGCCCGTGGGATACGCAGTATTTT
CASSEGGPWDTQYF
>TRBJ2-5|TRBV24-1|TRBD1|many
TGTGCCACCAGTGATACAGGGGTCCAAGAGACCCAGTACTTC
CATSDTGVQETQYF
>TRBJ2-7|TRBV4-2|TRBD2|NA
TGTGCCAGCAGGTCCATAGCGGGGGGGTCGATCTACGAGCAGTACTTC
CASRSIAGGSIYEQYF
>TRBJ1-2|TRBV12-3/TRBV12-4|NA|NA
TGTGCCAGCGGGGGGAGGACTGGCTACACCTTC
CASGGRTGYTF
>TRBJ1-4|TRBV7-9|TRBD1|NA
TGTGCCAGCAGCTTCCGTGGGACAGGGGGTGAAAAACTGTTTTTT
CASSFRGTGGEKLFF
>TRBJ1-1|TRBV11-2|NA|few
TGTGCCAGTGTCGGACAGATCGAAGCTTTCTTT
CASVGQIEAFF
>TRBJ2-1|TRBV19|NA|many
TGTGCCAGTGGGTCCTATTTGGGGGATGAGCAGTTCTTC
CASGSYLGDEQFF
>TRBJ1-3|TRBV20-1|NA|many
TGCAGTGCTAGAGATCAGAACTCTGGAAACACCATATATTTT
CSARDQNSGNTIYF
>TRBJ2-4|TRBV20-1|TRBD2|many
TGCAGTGCTAAGCGGGGGGGAGCCAAAAACATTCAGTACTTC
CSAKRGGAKNIQYF
>TRBJ1-2|TRBV5-5|NA|many
TGTGCCAGCAGCTTGGAAGACAGACAAAGCTATGGCTACACCTTC
CASSLEDRQSYGYTF
>TRBJ1-2|TRBV6-5|TRBD1|NA
TGTGCCAGCAGTTACTGGCGGGACAGCCCTGCTAACTATGGCTACACCTTC
CASSYWRDSPANYGYTF
>TRBJ1-1|TRBV12-3/TRBV12-4|NA|few
TGTGCCAGCAGTCCCCAGAGGGGTCGGGCTTTCTTT
CASSPQRGRAFF
>TRBJ2-4|TRBV7-2|TRBD2|many
TGTGCCAGCGCCCTTCGGGGGCTAGCGGGGGGGCTGAGGGCCAAAAACATTCAGTACTTC
CASALRGLAGGLRAKNIQYF
>TRBJ2-3|TRBV3-1|TRBD2|NA
TGTGCCAGCAGCCAAGCAACGGGGGGTTTAGATACGCAGTATTTT
CASSQATGGLDTQYF
>TRBJ1-5|TRBV6-2/TRBV6-3|NA|NA
TGTGCCAGCAGCCTTCTCGAAAAACAGCCCCAGCATTTT
CASSLLEKQPQHF
>TRBJ1-2|TRBV12-3/TRBV12-4|TRBD1|many
TGTGCCAGCAGTTCTGACAGGGAGCGCTATGGCTACACCTTC
CASSSDRERYGYTF